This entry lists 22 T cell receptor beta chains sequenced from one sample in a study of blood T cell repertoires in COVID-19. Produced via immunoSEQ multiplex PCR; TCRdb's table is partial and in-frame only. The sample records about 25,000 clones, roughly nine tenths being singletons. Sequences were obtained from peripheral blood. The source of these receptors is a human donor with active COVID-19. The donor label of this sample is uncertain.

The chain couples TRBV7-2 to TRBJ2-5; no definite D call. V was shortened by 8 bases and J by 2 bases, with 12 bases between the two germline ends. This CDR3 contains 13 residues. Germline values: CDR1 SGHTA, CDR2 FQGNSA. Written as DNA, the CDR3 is TGTGCCAGCGCTGCGGTCAGACAAGAGACCCAGTACTTC. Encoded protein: CASAAVRQETQYF.

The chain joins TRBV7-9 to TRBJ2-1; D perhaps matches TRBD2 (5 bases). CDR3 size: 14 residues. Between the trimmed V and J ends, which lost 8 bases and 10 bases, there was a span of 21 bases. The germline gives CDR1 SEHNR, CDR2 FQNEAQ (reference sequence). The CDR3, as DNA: TGTGCCAGCGCCACAGTGGACTGGCCCATGGAGCAGTTCTTC. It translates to CASATVDWPMEQFF.

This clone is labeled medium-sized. CDR3 loop: CASSFSSGRASSYNEQFF. CDR3 bases: TGTGCCAGCAGCTTTTCTAGCGGGAGGGCCAGCTCCTACAATGAGCAGTTCTTC. The chain employs TRBV12-1 and TRBJ2-1; the DNA was not used to check the table's D call, TRBD2. TRBV12-1 is a known pseudogene. The CDR3 loop spans 18 amino acids.

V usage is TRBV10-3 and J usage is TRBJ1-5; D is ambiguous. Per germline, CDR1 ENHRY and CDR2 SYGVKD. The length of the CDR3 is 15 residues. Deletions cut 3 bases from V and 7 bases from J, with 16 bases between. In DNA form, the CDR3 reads TGTGCCATCAGTGATATTAACAGTCGGTGGCAGCCCCAGCATTTT. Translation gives CAISDINSRWQPQHF.

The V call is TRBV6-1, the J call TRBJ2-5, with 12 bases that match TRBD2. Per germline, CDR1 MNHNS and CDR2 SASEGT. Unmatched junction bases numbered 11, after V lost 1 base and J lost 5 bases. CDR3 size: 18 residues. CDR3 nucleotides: TGTGCCAGCAGTGAAGGAGTATTTGGACTAGCGGGATCGGAGACCCAGTACTTC. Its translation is CASSEGVFGLAGSETQYF.

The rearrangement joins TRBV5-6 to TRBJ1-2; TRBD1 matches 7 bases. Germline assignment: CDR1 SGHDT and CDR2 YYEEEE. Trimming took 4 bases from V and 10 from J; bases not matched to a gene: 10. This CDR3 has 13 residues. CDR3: CASSPDRNPPYTF. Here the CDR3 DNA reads TGTGCCAGCAGCCCGGACAGGAATCCCCCCTACACCTTC.

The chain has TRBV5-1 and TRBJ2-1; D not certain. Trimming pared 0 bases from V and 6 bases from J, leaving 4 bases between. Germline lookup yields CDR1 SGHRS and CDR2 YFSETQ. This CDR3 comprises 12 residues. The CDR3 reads CASSLDRNEQFF. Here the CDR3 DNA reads TGCGCCAGCAGCTTGGATCGCAATGAGCAGTTCTTC.

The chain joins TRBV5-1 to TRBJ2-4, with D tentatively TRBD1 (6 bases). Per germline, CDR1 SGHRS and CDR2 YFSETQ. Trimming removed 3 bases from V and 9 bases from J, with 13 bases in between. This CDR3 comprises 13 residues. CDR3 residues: CASSSSDSSIQYF. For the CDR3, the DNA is TGCGCCAGCAGCTCGTCGGACAGCAGCATTCAGTACTTC.

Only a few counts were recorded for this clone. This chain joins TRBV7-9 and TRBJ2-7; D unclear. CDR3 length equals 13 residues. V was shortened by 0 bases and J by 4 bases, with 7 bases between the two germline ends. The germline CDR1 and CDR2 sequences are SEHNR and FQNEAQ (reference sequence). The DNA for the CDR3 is TGTGCCAGCAGCTTAGCGTCCCGTTACGAGCAGTACTTC. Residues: CASSLASRYEQYF.

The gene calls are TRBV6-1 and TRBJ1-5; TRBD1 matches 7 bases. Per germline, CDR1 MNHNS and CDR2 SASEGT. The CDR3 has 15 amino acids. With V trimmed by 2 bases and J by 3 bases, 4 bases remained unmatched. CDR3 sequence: CASSEQGVSNQPQHF. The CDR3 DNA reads TGTGCCAGCAGTGAACAGGGGGTCTCCAATCAGCCCCAGCATTTT.

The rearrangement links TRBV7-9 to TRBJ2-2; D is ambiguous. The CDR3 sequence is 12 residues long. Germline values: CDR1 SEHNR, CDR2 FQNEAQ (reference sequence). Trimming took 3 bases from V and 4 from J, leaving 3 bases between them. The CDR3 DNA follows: TGTGCCAGCAGCTTGGCCACCGGGGAGCTGTTTTTT. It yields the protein CASSLATGELFF.

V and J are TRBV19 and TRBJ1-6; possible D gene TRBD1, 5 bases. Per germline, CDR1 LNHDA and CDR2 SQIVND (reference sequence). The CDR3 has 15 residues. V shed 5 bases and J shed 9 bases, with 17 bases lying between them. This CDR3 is CASSSGDRQSSPLHF. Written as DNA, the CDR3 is TGTGCCAGTAGTTCCGGAGACAGACAAAGTTCACCCCTCCACTTT.

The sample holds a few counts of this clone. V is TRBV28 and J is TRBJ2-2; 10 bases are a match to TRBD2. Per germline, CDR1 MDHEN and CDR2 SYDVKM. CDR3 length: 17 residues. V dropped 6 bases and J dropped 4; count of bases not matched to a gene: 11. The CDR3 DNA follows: TGTGCCAGCAGCTCTGACAGCGGGAGGGCGGGCACCGGGGAGCTGTTTTTT. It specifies CASSSDSGRAGTGELFF.

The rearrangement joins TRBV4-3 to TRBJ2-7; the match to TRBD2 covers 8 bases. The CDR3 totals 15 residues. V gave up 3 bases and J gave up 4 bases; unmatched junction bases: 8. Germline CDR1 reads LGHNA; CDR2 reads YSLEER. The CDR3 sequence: CASSHHGRAPYEQYF. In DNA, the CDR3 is TGCGCCAGCAGCCACCACGGGAGGGCCCCGTACGAGCAGTACTTC.

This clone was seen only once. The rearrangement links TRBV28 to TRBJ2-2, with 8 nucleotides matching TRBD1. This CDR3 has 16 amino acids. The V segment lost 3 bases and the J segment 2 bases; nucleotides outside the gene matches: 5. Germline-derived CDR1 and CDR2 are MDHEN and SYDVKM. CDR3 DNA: TGTGCCAGCAGTTTCCCACAGGGGGATAACACCGGGGAGCTGTTTTTT. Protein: CASSFPQGDNTGELFF.

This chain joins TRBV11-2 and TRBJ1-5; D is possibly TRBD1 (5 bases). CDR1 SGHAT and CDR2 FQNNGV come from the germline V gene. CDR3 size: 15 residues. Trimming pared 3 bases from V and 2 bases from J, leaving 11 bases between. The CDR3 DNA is TGTGCCAGCAGCTTGAACCCGGGGGGCAATCAGCCCCAGCATTTT. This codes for CASSLNPGGNQPQHF.

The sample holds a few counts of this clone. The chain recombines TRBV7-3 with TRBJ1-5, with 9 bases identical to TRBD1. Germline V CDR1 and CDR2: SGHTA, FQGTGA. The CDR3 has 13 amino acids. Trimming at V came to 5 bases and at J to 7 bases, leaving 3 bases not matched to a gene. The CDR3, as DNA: TGTGCCAGCAGCCGGGACAGGGAACAGCCCCAGCATTTT. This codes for CASSRDREQPQHF.

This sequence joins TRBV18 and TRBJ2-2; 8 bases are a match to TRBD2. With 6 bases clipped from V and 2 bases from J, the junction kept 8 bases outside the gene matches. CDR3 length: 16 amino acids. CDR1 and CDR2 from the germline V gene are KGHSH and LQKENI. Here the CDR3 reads CASSPRTSGNTGELFF. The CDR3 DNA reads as TGTGCCAGCTCTCCCAGAACTAGCGGAAACACCGGGGAGCTGTTTTTT.

The CDR3 protein is CASSLTDSYEQYF. The DNA of the CDR3 is TGTGCCAGCAGTTTGACAGACTCCTACGAGCAGTACTTC. J is TRBJ2-7 and V is TRBV27; D is possibly TRBD1 (5 bases). V was pared by 3 bases and J by 0 bases, with 6 bases between. Germline values: CDR1 MNHEY, CDR2 SMNVEV (reference sequence). The CDR3 loop spans 13 amino acids.

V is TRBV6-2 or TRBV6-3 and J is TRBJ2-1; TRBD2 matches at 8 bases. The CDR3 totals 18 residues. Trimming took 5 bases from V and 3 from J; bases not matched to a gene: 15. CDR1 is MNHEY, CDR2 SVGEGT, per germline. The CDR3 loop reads CASSLAGTTQSDYNEQFF. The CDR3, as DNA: TGTGCCAGCAGTCTAGCGGGCACTACTCAGTCCGACTACAATGAGCAGTTCTTC.

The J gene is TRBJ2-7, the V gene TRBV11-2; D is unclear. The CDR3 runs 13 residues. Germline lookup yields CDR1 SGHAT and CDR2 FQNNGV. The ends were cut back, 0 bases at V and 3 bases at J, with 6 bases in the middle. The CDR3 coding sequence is TGTGCCAGCAGCTTAGATGTACACTACGAGCAGTACTTC. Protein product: CASSLDVHYEQYF.

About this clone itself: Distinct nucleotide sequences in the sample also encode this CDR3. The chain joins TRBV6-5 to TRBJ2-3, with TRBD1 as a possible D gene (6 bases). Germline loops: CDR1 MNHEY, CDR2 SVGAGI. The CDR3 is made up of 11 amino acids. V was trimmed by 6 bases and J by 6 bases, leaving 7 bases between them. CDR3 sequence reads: CASRRGDTQYF. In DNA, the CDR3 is TGTGCCAGCAGAAGGGGGGATACGCAGTATTTT.